One sample yielded the 9 T cell receptor beta chains listed below, sequenced in a study of cytomegalovirus exposure and HLA in healthy donors. Use of 60 Vbeta and 13 Jbeta primers characterized the PCR. Profiling relied on immunoSEQ multiplex PCR, and the TCRdb table lists in-frame clones only, not all of them. This sample carries about 130,000 clones, around 75% of them seen once, and the ten largest clones take about 4.4%. The sequenced sample was PBMCs. The receptors here all came from a man in his 60s in good health and CMV-seropositive.

This clone was observed once. The chain employs TRBV28 and TRBJ2-7; D is perhaps TRBD2 (5 bases). The CDR3 is 14 amino acids. The V end lost 7 bases, the J end lost 0 bases, and 13 bases lay between the germline ends. Germline V gene data show CDR1 as MDHEN and CDR2 as SYDVKM. The CDR3 here is CASTKGGSSYEQYF. For the CDR3, the DNA is TGTGCCAGCACAAAGGGTGGGAGCTCCTACGAGCAGTACTTC.

The chain couples TRBV7-2 to TRBJ1-4, with D tentatively TRBD1 (6 bases). CDR1 and CDR2 (germline): SGHTA, FQGNSA. The CDR3 consists of 18 residues. The V and J ends lost 5 bases and 0 bases respectively, with 19 bases between them. CDR3 nucleotides: TGTGCCAGCAGCCCCTACTTTGACAGGAGAGCAACTAATGAAAAACTGTTTTTT. This encodes CASSPYFDRRATNEKLFF.

V is TRBV18 and J is TRBJ1-1; 7 nucleotides match TRBD1. The germline V gene has CDR1 KGHSH and CDR2 LQKENI. The trim removed 0 bases at V and 6 bases at J, leaving 4 bases unmatched. CDR3 length: 14 amino acids. For the CDR3, the DNA is TGTGCCAGCTCACCACCGGGACAGAGCTCTGAAGCTTTCTTT. It specifies CASSPPGQSSEAFF.

The chain links TRBV19 to TRBJ2-6; D unresolved. Germline lookup yields CDR1 LNHDA and CDR2 SQIVND (reference sequence). The CDR3 spans 17 residues. The germline V and J ends were trimmed by 6 bases and 0 bases, with 15 bases remaining between them. The CDR3 protein is CASRPVWASSGANVLTF. DNA for the CDR3: TGTGCCAGTAGACCAGTTTGGGCAAGCTCTGGGGCCAACGTCCTGACTTTC.

This clone was detected a few times. The chain uses TRBV4-1 and TRBJ1-1; 7 bases are a match to TRBD1. J lost 1 base, V lost 1 base, and 15 bases had no gene match. Looked up from germline, CDR1 is MGHRA and CDR2 is YSYEKL. The CDR3 has 19 residues. The CDR3 region is CASSQAPQGVRRRNTEAFF. For the CDR3, the DNA is TGCGCCAGCAGCCAAGCACCCCAGGGGGTTAGACGGCGGAACACTGAAGCTTTCTTT.

This chain uses TRBV4-2 with TRBJ2-3; 8 nucleotides match TRBD2. J lost 7 bases, V lost 5 bases, and 14 bases had no gene match. Germline V lookup: CDR1 LGHNA, CDR2 YNFKEQ. CDR3 length equals 16 residues. The chain's CDR3 is CASSDGTRASPNTQYF. CDR3 DNA: TGTGCCAGCAGCGACGGGACTAGGGCTTCCCCAAATACGCAGTATTTT.

This chain uses TRBV5-1 with TRBJ2-5; tentatively, D is TRBD2 (7 bases). Germline V gene sequence: CDR1 SGHRS, CDR2 YFSETQ. CDR3 size: 16 residues. V lost 1 base and J 1 base, leaving 14 bases between the germline ends. As DNA, the CDR3 is TGCGCCAGCAGCTTGTGGGGCGGGGGCCGCCAAGAGACCCAGTACTTC. Translated: CASSLWGGGRQETQYF. Based on the CDR3 plus reference TRBV5-1 and TRBJ2-5, the full variable domain is KAGVTQTPRYLIKTRGQQVTLSCSPISGHRSVSWYQQTPGQGLQFLFEYFSETQRNKGNFPGRFSGRQFSNSRSEMNVSTLELGDSALYLCASSLWGGGRQETQYFGPGTRLLVL.

The chain employs TRBV2 and TRBJ1-6, with 7 nucleotides matching TRBD1. CDR3 length equals 15 residues. Per the germline V gene, CDR1 is SNHLY and CDR2 is FYNNEI. Trimming at V came to 2 bases and at J to 9 bases, leaving 7 bases not matched to a gene. The CDR3 is CASSESAGGGSPLHF. The CDR3 coding sequence is TGTGCCAGCAGTGAATCGGCAGGGGGTGGTTCACCCCTCCACTTT.

The chain recombines TRBV5-5 with TRBJ2-7; D is unclear. Germline CDR1 is SGHKS and CDR2 is YYEKEE (reference sequence). The CDR3 has 13 amino acids. V was shortened by 4 bases and J by 3 bases, with 11 bases between the two germline ends. Written as DNA, the CDR3 is TGTGCCAGCAGCGATACTCTAGTCTACGAGCAGTACTTC. Translated: CASSDTLVYEQYF.